The source of this T cell receptor (beta chain) is a study of CD8 T cells in ankylosing spondylitis. Study results and limitations: Clones linked to disease, bearing a CD8+ phenotype, were relatively rare in peripheral blood. Previously reported in reactive arthritis synovial fluid and blood were some of the motif variants.

Quantitative molecular-barcoded 5'-RACE generated the TCR beta libraries. TCRdb re-derived calls from the 5' RACE reads in MiXCR, one entry per CDR3 protein. Among 80,000 to 100,000 distinct CDR3 sequences listed, roughly 9.6% were seen once. J lost 6 bases, V lost 4 bases, and 12 bases had no gene match. The CDR3 is 15 residues long. CDR1 is DFQATT and CDR2 is SNEGSKA in the germline V gene (reference sequence). Worth noting for this clonotype: Its specificity is unknown.

The receptor was isolated from a male donor with ankylosing spondylitis or in good health (not recorded which). The material sequenced was blood, either unsorted or a sorted T cell fraction (not recorded which). The chain is built from TRBV20-1 and TRBJ2-1, with TRBD1 matching 7 bases. As DNA, the CDR3 is TGCAGTGCTACCAACAGGGGAAGCCATCCCAATGAGCAGTTCTTC. Protein sequence: CSATNRGSHPNEQFF.